Presented here are 24 T cell receptor beta chains from one specimen sequenced in a study of blood T cell repertoires in COVID-19. TCRdb's table, derived via immunoSEQ multiplex PCR, lists solely in-frame clones and lacks some. The sample includes 300,000 to 400,000 clones, around 86% of them seen just once. Sequenced input: peripheral blood. These receptors were collected from a man aged 50-59 years with active or convalescent COVID-19.

The rearrangement uses TRBV27 and TRBJ1-5, with D unclear. Per germline, CDR1 MNHEY and CDR2 SMNVEV (reference sequence). The CDR3 totals 16 residues. V lost 6 bases, J lost 1 base, and 16 bases lay in between. DNA of the CDR3: TGTGCCAGCAGCTTCGGCCAGGCCCGGAGCAATCAGCCCCAGCATTTT. It encodes CASSFGQARSNQPQHF.

This clone was detected once. This chain connects TRBV28 to TRBJ1-2, with 7 bases lining up with TRBD1. The CDR3 extends over 15 amino acids. The ends lost 1 base at V and 10 bases at J; junction bases unmatched: 12. Germline V gene sequence: CDR1 MDHEN, CDR2 SYDVKM. CDR3 nucleotides: TGTGCCAGCAGTTTATCCGGACTCGGGACAGCCGACTACACCTTC. Its protein is CASSLSGLGTADYTF.

The chain is built from TRBV2 and TRBJ2-3; tentatively, D is TRBD1 (5 bases). The CDR3 has 18 amino acids. V lost 7 bases, J lost 2 bases, and 25 bases lay in between. Germline V gene data show CDR1 as SNHLY and CDR2 as FYNNEI. CDR3 region: CASTPKTAYIPPTDTQYF. Here the CDR3 DNA reads TGTGCCAGCACCCCCAAGACAGCGTACATACCCCCCACAGATACGCAGTATTTT.

The chain employs TRBV5-4 and TRBJ1-2; the match to TRBD1 covers 9 bases. Germline V lookup: CDR1 SGHNT, CDR2 YYREEE (reference sequence). The ends lost 4 bases at V and 8 bases at J; junction bases unmatched: 12. The CDR3 covers 15 residues. DNA of the CDR3: TGTGCCAGCAGCCCCCAGTCCGGGACAGGGCGGGGCTACACCTTC. This sequence encodes CASSPQSGTGRGYTF.

CDR3 sequence (DNA): TGCGCCAGCAGCTTTCGACAGGGTCTCTATGGCTACACCTTC. Amino acids: CASSFRQGLYGYTF. The chain links TRBV5-1 to TRBJ1-2, with 7 bases fitting TRBD1. The V gene end was trimmed by 2 bases and the J gene end by 4 bases; junction bases not matched to a gene: 5. Germline V gene lookup returns CDR1 SGHRS and CDR2 YFSETQ. The CDR3 has 14 amino acids.

For the CDR3, the DNA is TGTGCCAGCAGCTTGGGACTAGCGGGAGGCGATACGCAGTATTTT. This sequence encodes CASSLGLAGGDTQYF. The chain links TRBV7-3 to TRBJ2-3; 15 bases fit TRBD2. The CDR3 has 15 amino acids. Germline CDR1 SGHTA, CDR2 FQGTGA. V shed 3 bases and J 6 bases; nucleotides not matched to a gene: 1.

DNA for the CDR3: TGTGCCAGCAGTTACTCGATAGTCTCTGGAAACACCATATATTTT. It specifies CASSYSIVSGNTIYF. The chain combines TRBV6-5 with TRBJ1-3; no definite D call. The germline gives CDR1 MNHEY, CDR2 SVGAGI. CDR3 length: 15 amino acids. V was clipped by 0 bases and J by 0 bases, with 6 bases between them.

This rearrangement joins TRBV18 to TRBJ1-1; D is perhaps TRBD1 (6 bases). Germline loops: CDR1 KGHSH, CDR2 LQKENI. This CDR3 comprises 16 residues. Trimming removed 0 bases from V and 1 base from J, with 12 bases in between. CDR3 bases: TGTGCCAGCTCACCACCGGGGGGGGCGGGGAACACTGAAGCTTTCTTT. Its protein is CASSPPGGAGNTEAFF.

The CDR3 protein is CAIYDRGRRTDTQYF. The CDR3 DNA reads as TGTGCCATCTACGACAGGGGGCGTAGAACAGATACGCAGTATTTT. The genes are TRBV6-5 and TRBJ2-3; 10 nucleotides align to TRBD1. V dropped 10 bases and J dropped 3; count of bases not matched to a gene: 10. This CDR3 has 15 amino acids. Germline V gene lookup returns CDR1 MNHEY and CDR2 SVGAGI.

The chain combines TRBV4-1 with TRBJ1-1; the D is unclear. The CDR3 length is 14 residues. The germline V gene encodes CDR1 MGHRA and CDR2 YSYEKL. V was cut by 0 bases and J by 1 base, with 6 bases left in between. CDR3 amino acids: CASSQDKSNTEAFF. The CDR3 DNA is TGCGCCAGCAGCCAAGACAAATCGAACACTGAAGCTTTCTTT.

The V and J genes are TRBV4-1 and TRBJ2-7; no firm D call. The CDR3 is made up of 14 amino acids. V was shortened by 1 base and J by 0 bases, with 7 bases between the two germline ends. The germline V gene has CDR1 MGHRA and CDR2 YSYEKL. CDR3 region: CASSQVLSSYEQYF. CDR3 nucleotide sequence: TGCGCCAGCAGCCAAGTTCTCAGCTCCTACGAGCAGTACTTC.

About this clone: Other nucleotide sequences in the sample specify the same CDR3. This chain links TRBV5-1 with TRBJ2-2; TRBD1 matches 9 bases. V was pared by 3 bases and J by 3 bases, with 3 bases of the junction left unmatched. The CDR3 extends over 15 amino acids. Germline V lookup: CDR1 SGHRS, CDR2 YFSETQ. The CDR3 sequence: CASSSGQGDTGELFF. In nucleotides, the CDR3 is TGCGCCAGCAGCTCGGGACAGGGAGACACCGGGGAGCTGTTTTTT.

The chain recombines TRBV5-1 with TRBJ2-1, with unresolved D. There are 16 residues in the CDR3. Per germline, CDR1 SGHRS and CDR2 YFSETQ. The V end lost 0 bases, the J end lost 1 base, and 11 bases lay between the germline ends. The CDR3 protein is CASSLAQRSSYNEQFF. The CDR3 bases are TGCGCCAGCAGCTTGGCTCAGAGGTCGTCCTACAATGAGCAGTTCTTC.

This clone appeared a few times. The chain recombines TRBV6-5 with TRBJ1-2; TRBD1 matches 7 bases. This CDR3 is 13 amino acids long. Germline CDR1 reads MNHEY; CDR2 reads SVGAGI. Trimming cost V 6 bases and J 6 bases; bases outside gene matches: 7. Here the CDR3 DNA reads TGTGCCAGCAGGCCAGGGACAGTTGATGGCTACACCTTC. Its translation is CASRPGTVDGYTF.

The CDR3 loop is CASSGEFQETQYF. The CDR3 DNA is TGTGCCAGCAGTGGGGAGTTCCAAGAGACCCAGTACTTC. This rearrangement joins TRBV12-3 or TRBV12-4 to TRBJ2-5; TRBD2 is a possible D gene (5 bases). V lost 5 bases and J lost 1, with 8 bases in between. The CDR3 loop spans 13 amino acids.

J is TRBJ2-2 and V is TRBV28, with 9 bases aligning to TRBD1. Germline CDR1 and CDR2: MDHEN and SYDVKM. V was clipped by 4 bases and J by 5 bases; unmatched bases: 8. The CDR3 length is 16 residues. The CDR3 sequence is CASSSPPGQGTGELFF. Written as DNA, the CDR3 is TGTGCCAGCAGTTCTCCCCCGGGACAGGGAACCGGGGAGCTGTTTTTT. The entire variable domain, with the rest obtained from reference TRBV28 and TRBJ2-2, is as follows: DVKVTQSSRYLVKRTGEKVFLECVQDMDHENMFWYRQDPGLGLRLIYFSYDVKMKEKGDIPEGYSVSREKKERFSLILESASTNQTSMYLCASSSPPGQGTGELFFGEGSRLTVL.

This chain links TRBV27 with TRBJ2-3; the D gene is possibly TRBD1 (5 bases). The CDR3 runs to 13 residues. CDR1 is MNHEY and CDR2 is SMNVEV in the germline V gene (reference sequence). Trimming removed 5 bases from V and 6 bases from J, with 12 bases in between. CDR3 bases: TGTGCCAGCAGTGTCCGTGGACATGATACGCAGTATTTT. This codes for CASSVRGHDTQYF.

Comment on this clone: It is unclear where the CDR3 begins or ends on the DNA, so no DNA is shown, and the CDR3 is as TCRdb lists it. The chain combines TRBV5-1 with TRBJ1-4; the D segment call TRBD1 is taken from the table without a DNA check. The CDR3 is 13 residues long, counting both termini. CDR1 and CDR2 (germline): SGHRS, YFSETQ. The CDR3 reads CASSPQYFEKLFF.

V and J are TRBV4-2 and TRBJ1-1; D not resolved. Looked up from germline, CDR1 is LGHNA and CDR2 is YNFKEQ. With 3 bases removed from V and 0 bases from J, the gap between germline ends came to 5 bases. The CDR3 runs 13 residues. The chain's CDR3 is CASSHTMNTEAFF. CDR3 nucleotides: TGTGCCAGCAGCCACACTATGAACACTGAAGCTTTCTTT.

This clone was seen only a few times. V gene TRBV19 combines with J gene TRBJ2-2; 12 nucleotides match TRBD2. The germline gives CDR1 LNHDA, CDR2 SQIVND (reference sequence). This CDR3 spans 16 amino acids. V lost 4 bases, J lost 4 bases, and 4 bases stayed unmatched. CDR3 protein: CASSRLAGDVTGELFF. CDR3 coding DNA: TGTGCCAGTAGTAGACTAGCGGGAGATGTCACCGGGGAGCTGTTTTTT.

V gene TRBV16 combines with J gene TRBJ2-7; D is possibly TRBD1 (6 bases). CDR1 KGHSY and CDR2 FQNENV come from the germline V gene. The ends were cut back, 4 bases at V and 5 bases at J, with 15 bases in the middle. CDR3 length equals 14 residues. The CDR3 nucleotides read TGTGCCAGCAGCCGGCCACAGGGTAGGGACGAGCAGTACTTC. Amino acids: CASSRPQGRDEQYF. The whole variable domain, filled in from reference TRBV16 and TRBJ2-7, reads GEEVAQTPKHLVRGEGQKAKLYCAPIKGHSYVFWYQQVLKNEFKFLISFQNENVFDETGMPKERFSAKCLPNSPCSLEIQATKLEDSAVYFCASSRPQGRDEQYFGPGTRLTVT.

This clone was recorded once. J is TRBJ1-1 and V is TRBV3-1 (or the pseudogene TRBV3-2); D not certain. The V gene lost 4 bases and the J gene lost 4 bases, with 19 bases spanning the gap. Germline-derived CDR1 and CDR2 are LGHDT and YNNKEL (reference sequence). This CDR3 contains 16 residues. The CDR3 nucleotides read TGTGCCAGCAGCCTCCTGAATATGGGTTCGGGCACTGAAGCTTTCTTT. Its protein product is CASSLLNMGSGTEAFF.

The chain combines TRBV5-4 with TRBJ1-1; 9 positions match TRBD1. The germline V gene has CDR1 SGHNT and CDR2 YYREEE (reference sequence). Germline trimming cut 4 bases from V and 2 bases from J; bases unmatched to any gene: 3. This CDR3 region has 14 residues. The CDR3 loop reads CASSRDRVNTEAFF. Written as DNA, the CDR3 is TGTGCCAGCAGCCGGGACAGGGTCAACACTGAAGCTTTCTTT.

This rearrangement joins TRBV18 to TRBJ2-7, with 7 positions matching TRBD2. Germline loops: CDR1 KGHSH, CDR2 LQKENI. J gave up 3 bases and V 8 bases, and 10 bases lay outside the gene matches. The CDR3 is made up of 14 amino acids. The CDR3 loop is CASTNTRGNYEQYF. DNA of the CDR3: TGTGCCAGCACTAACACGCGGGGGAACTACGAGCAGTACTTC.